These 19 T cell receptor beta chains share one sample of origin, sequenced in a study of T cell responses to AZD1222 COVID-19 vaccine. Libraries were prepared by immunoSEQ multiplex PCR; TCRdb keeps only in-frame clonotypes and omits some of them. The sample records 130,000 or so clones, around 92% being singletons. Material: peripheral blood, obtained 28 days after the second AZD1222 dose. Receptor source: an adult who received the AZD1222 COVID-19 vaccine.

The rearrangement uses TRBV5-6 and TRBJ1-2, with 9 bases aligning to TRBD1. The CDR3 has 15 amino acids. Looked up from germline, CDR1 is SGHDT and CDR2 is YYEEEE. With 3 bases clipped from V and 5 bases from J, the junction kept 8 bases outside the gene matches. The CDR3 nucleotides are TGTGCCAGCAGCTGGGACAGGGCCACCCTTTATGGCTACACCTTC. It is translated as CASSWDRATLYGYTF.

The V gene is TRBV25-1, the J gene TRBJ2-2, with 7 positions matching TRBD2. V trimming: 4 bases; J trimming: 5 bases; junction bases outside the gene matches: 4. The CDR3 consists of 14 residues. Germline V gene data show CDR1 as MGHDK and CDR2 as SYGVNS. The CDR3 DNA sequence: TGTGCCAGCAGTGGGGCCGGGGGGACCGGGGAGCTGTTTTTT. It yields the protein CASSGAGGTGELFF.

V usage is TRBV5-1 and J usage is TRBJ2-1, with D perhaps being TRBD1 or TRBD2 (5 bases each). The CDR3 runs to 16 residues. CDR1 and CDR2 from the germline V gene are SGHRS and YFSETQ. The germline V and J ends were trimmed by 4 bases and 0 bases, with 14 bases remaining between them. CDR3 amino acids: CASSPIPGSSYNEQFF. The CDR3 region has the DNA TGCGCCAGCAGCCCCATCCCAGGGAGCTCCTACAATGAGCAGTTCTTC.

V and J are TRBV15 and TRBJ1-4, with D possibly being TRBD1 (5 bases). V dropped 0 bases and J dropped 4 bases, with 9 bases sitting between them. The CDR3 extends over 15 amino acids. CDR1 is LNHNV, CDR2 YYDKDF, per germline (reference sequence). CDR3 loop: CATSRDLGVNEKLFF. The CDR3 DNA reads TGTGCCACCAGCAGAGATCTGGGGGTTAATGAAAAACTGTTTTTT.

The chain carries TRBV11-3 and TRBJ2-3, with D maybe TRBD2 (5 bases). In germline, CDR1 is SGHNT, CDR2 YENEEA. The V end lost 1 base, the J end lost 4 bases, and 15 bases lay between the germline ends. The CDR3 runs to 16 residues. CDR3 protein: CASSLGVGSEADTQYF. The CDR3 bases are TGTGCCAGCAGCTTAGGAGTAGGGTCGGAGGCAGATACGCAGTATTTT.

Concerning this clone itself: Other DNA variants within this sample encode the same CDR3. This chain joins TRBV6-1 and TRBJ2-5; 7 nucleotides align to TRBD1. After removal of 0 bases from V and 2 bases from J, the junction contained 6 bases not matched to a gene. Germline lookup yields CDR1 MNHNS and CDR2 SASEGT. The CDR3 sequence is 16 residues long. The CDR3 DNA follows: TGTGCCAGCAGTGAAGCCTTCGGCAGGGGGCAAGAGACCCAGTACTTC. Translating it yields CASSEAFGRGQETQYF.

This clone is a singleton in its sample. This chain joins TRBV7-2 and TRBJ2-5; D not resolved. The V end lost 5 bases, the J end lost 1 base, and 14 bases lay between the germline ends. Per germline, CDR1 SGHTA and CDR2 FQGNSA. This CDR3 comprises 15 residues. The CDR3 sequence: CASSLSPLPQETQYF. CDR3 coding DNA: TGTGCCAGCAGCCTAAGCCCCTTACCCCAAGAGACCCAGTACTTC.

The chain links TRBV19 to TRBJ1-4; 8 nucleotides line up with TRBD1. The CDR3 sequence is 15 residues long. The trim removed 1 base at V and 10 bases at J, leaving 8 bases unmatched. CDR1 is LNHDA and CDR2 is SQIVND in the germline V gene (reference sequence). The DNA of the CDR3 is TGTGCCAGTAGTATAGGCGCACAGGGGGGAGGAAAACTGTTTTTT. This sequence encodes CASSIGAQGGGKLFF. Full variable domain (outside the CDR3, taken from reference TRBV19 and TRBJ1-4): DGGITQSPKYLFRKEGQNVTLSCEQNLNHDAMYWYRQDPGQGLRLIYYSQIVNDFQKGDIAEGYSVSREKKESFPLTVTSAQKNPTAFYLCASSIGAQGGGKLFFGSGTQLSVL.

In DNA, the CDR3 is TGCGCCAGCAGCGTGGGACAGGGCGCCTACGAGCAGTACTTC. Protein sequence: CASSVGQGAYEQYF. The rearrangement links TRBV5-1 to TRBJ2-7; 9 bases align to TRBD1. Looked up from germline, CDR1 is SGHRS and CDR2 is YFSETQ. The CDR3 has 14 residues. J lost 2 bases, V lost 4 bases, and 4 bases had no gene match.

The gene calls are TRBV15 and TRBJ2-1; 8 positions agree with TRBD2. The length of the CDR3 is 17 residues. Germline values: CDR1 LNHNV, CDR2 YYDKDF (reference sequence). Trimming removed 0 bases from V and 4 bases from J; junction bases left unmatched: 8. The DNA of the CDR3 is TGTGCCACCAGCAGAGATGTCGGAAGCGGGGGTTACAATGAGCAGTTCTTC. It codes for CATSRDVGSGGYNEQFF.

J is TRBJ2-5 and V is TRBV19; D perhaps matches TRBD2 (6 bases). The length of the CDR3 is 14 residues. Trimming took 7 bases from V and 5 from J, leaving 17 bases between them. Per germline, CDR1 LNHDA and CDR2 SQIVND (reference sequence). The CDR3 DNA reads as TGTGCCAGTACCCCCGGGACTCAAGGGGAGACCCAGTACTTC. As protein: CASTPGTQGETQYF.

The rearrangement uses TRBV18 and TRBJ1-1; D may be TRBD1 (5 bases). Trimming took off 3 bases at V and 5 bases at J, with 13 bases between the two ends. Germline loops: CDR1 KGHSH, CDR2 LQKENI. The CDR3 length is 14 residues. Written as DNA, the CDR3 is TGTGCCAGCTCACCTGGGGGGGAACAGACTGAAGCTTTCTTT. Amino acid sequence: CASSPGGEQTEAFF.

The V gene is TRBV10-3, the J gene TRBJ2-7; 10 bases are a match to TRBD1. The CDR3 runs 15 residues. V dropped 6 bases and J dropped 0; count of bases not matched to a gene: 5. The germline CDR1 and CDR2 sequences are ENHRY and SYGVKD. The CDR3 here is CAIRGGQGSSYEQYF. DNA of the CDR3: TGTGCCATCAGGGGGGGACAGGGGAGCTCCTACGAGCAGTACTTC.

The V and J genes are TRBV11-2 and TRBJ1-1, with a weak D call TRBD1 (6 bases). V lost 4 bases and J lost 1, with 13 bases in between. Germline V gene sequence: CDR1 SGHAT, CDR2 FQNNGV. This CDR3 contains 15 residues. CDR3 nucleotides: TGTGCCAGCAGCTCCCGGACAGAACCGAACACTGAAGCTTTCTTT. Translated: CASSSRTEPNTEAFF.

The genes are TRBV5-6 and TRBJ1-3; D remains ambiguous. V was shortened by 3 bases and J by 4 bases, with 14 bases between the two germline ends. Germline values: CDR1 SGHDT, CDR2 YYEEEE. The CDR3 sequence is 15 residues long. CDR3: CASSSRRAGGNTIYF. As DNA, the CDR3 is TGTGCCAGCAGCTCCCGCCGCGCGGGAGGAAACACCATATATTTT.

This sequence joins TRBV11-2 and TRBJ1-2; no clear D gene. Trimming left V 4 bases short and J 4 bases short, with 10 bases between. The CDR3 is 13 residues long. CDR1 is SGHAT and CDR2 is FQNNGV in the germline V gene. CDR3 region: CASSSQKSYGYTF. DNA of the CDR3: TGTGCCAGCAGCTCCCAGAAGTCCTATGGCTACACCTTC.

This chain links TRBV24-1 with TRBJ2-2; D uncertain. Germline CDR1 reads KGHDR; CDR2 reads SFDVKD. The V end was cut by 0 bases, the J end by 0 bases, with 7 bases between. The CDR3 runs 16 residues. The CDR3: CATSDLPQTNTGELFF. DNA of the CDR3: TGTGCCACCAGTGATTTGCCTCAAACGAACACCGGGGAGCTGTTTTTT.

This chain uses TRBV6-5 with TRBJ1-6, with 8 bases matching TRBD1. CDR3 length equals 15 residues. Germline-derived CDR1 and CDR2 are MNHEY and SVGAGI. Germline trimming cut 6 bases from V and 10 bases from J; bases unmatched to any gene: 11. The CDR3 here is CASRPLPTGESPLHF. The CDR3, as DNA: TGTGCCAGCAGACCCCTCCCGACAGGGGAATCACCCCTCCACTTT.

The chain couples TRBV5-1 to TRBJ1-4; D is ambiguous. V was pared by 0 bases and J by 4 bases, with 7 bases between. Germline CDR1 and CDR2: SGHRS and YFSETQ. This CDR3 is 14 amino acids long. The CDR3 here is CASSLGYDNEKLFF. CDR3 bases: TGCGCCAGCAGCTTGGGGTACGATAATGAAAAACTGTTTTTT. Combining the CDR3 with reference TRBV5-1 and TRBJ1-4 gives the whole variable domain KAGVTQTPRYLIKTRGQQVTLSCSPISGHRSVSWYQQTPGQGLQFLFEYFSETQRNKGNFPGRFSGRQFSNSRSEMNVSTLELGDSALYLCASSLGYDNEKLFFGSGTQLSVL.